This TCR beta chain was found in a study of CD8 T cells in ankylosing spondylitis. Comment on this clonotype: Its specificity is unknown.

The study's findings and limits: Disease-linked clones were reportedly significantly enriched in matched ankylosing spondylitis synovial fluid.

V lost 2 bases and J 6 bases, leaving 16 bases between the germline ends. The CDR3 is made up of 16 amino acids. The germline V gene encodes CDR1 MNHEY and CDR2 SMNVEV (reference sequence). Quantitative 5'-RACE with molecular barcodes generated TCR beta libraries. TCRdb redid the calling of the 5' RACE reads with MiXCR, one entry per CDR3 protein. The sample yields tens of thousands of distinct CDR3 sequences, roughly 30% seen once. Sequencing was carried out using blood, either unsorted or a sorted T cell fraction (not recorded which). The genes are TRBV27 and TRBJ2-2; D is unclear. This sequence was found in a male donor with ankylosing spondylitis or in good health (not recorded which). The CDR3: CASSLGLHEIPGELFF. Here the CDR3 DNA reads TGTGCCAGCAGTTTAGGGTTACATGAGATCCCCGGGGAGCTGTTTTTT.